This T cell receptor (beta chain) appears in the sequencing data of a study of blood T cells in healthy people across ages. Together with a sample-barcoded 5' primer, a J-beta primer mix was included in a second PCR lasting about 6 to 11 cycles. TCRdb used MiXCR to reprocess the 5' RACE reads, holding one entry per CDR3 protein. The profile shows 800,000 or so distinct CDR3 sequences, roughly 25% of them singletons. The CDR3 runs to 16 residues. The germline V gene has CDR1 MNHEY and CDR2 SMNVEV (reference sequence). Trimming removed 2 bases from V and 0 bases from J, with 11 bases in between. These sequences were also reported in another study, on T cells of mothers and their children.

This receptor was identified in a boy younger than 18 in good health. The chain joins TRBV27 to TRBJ1-5; D gene ambiguous. Material: blood. CDR3 nucleotide sequence: TGTGCCAGCAGTTTACACCTCCCGAATAGCAATCAGCCCCAGCATTTT. Translation gives CASSLHLPNSNQPQHF.